This T cell receptor (beta chain) was documented in a study of post-analysis software for immune sequencing data. A remark on this clonotype: Its cognate antigen is unknown.

The length of the CDR3 is 21 residues. CDR1 is SGHRS and CDR2 is YFSETQ in the germline V gene. V shed 3 bases and J 4 bases; nucleotides not matched to a gene: 22. Carried by the TCR beta cDNA libraries were unique molecular identifiers. MiXCR, applied by TCRdb to the PCR reads, yields one record per CDR3 protein. The sample comprises 750,000 to 950,000 distinct CDR3 sequences, under 70% of which are singletons, and roughly 4.4% rests with the top ten. The study's findings and limits: A few TRBV segments occurring more often in patients than controls included TRBV5-6, TRBV5-1 and TRBV20-1. Batch-mates among the samples co-clustered strongly by F measure.

Sequences were obtained from blood. J is TRBJ2-1 and V is TRBV5-1, with 10 bases identical to TRBD2. The source is a girl aged 10 to 17 with multiple sclerosis. CDR3 sequence: CASSSFTGTSATPPRYNEQFF. The CDR3 region has the DNA TGCGCCAGCAGCTCATTCACCGGGACTAGCGCCACGCCCCCTCGATACAATGAGCAGTTCTTC.